This is a list of T cell receptor beta chains from one sample in a study of T cells in localized non-small cell lung cancer. The protocol was immunoSEQ multiplex PCR, while the TCRdb copy is restricted to in-frame clones and leaves out a portion. The sample records about 24,000 clones, around 81% being singletons. The sample was PBMCs, taken before any cancer treatment. The source of these receptors is a man aged 40 to 70 with stage II lung adenocarcinoma. CDR3s leave out the opening cysteine and the closing phenylalanine or tryptophan.

TRBV7-2,ASSLDETQY
TRBV7-2,ASGDNGYT
TRBV4-1,ASSQDKGGALAKNIQY
TRBV27,ASRGWADSYEQY
TRBV19,ASNVDTEDSYNSPLH
TRBV7-8,ASSLGGARVGQPQH
TRBV7-2,ASSPPWTGTYNEQF
TRBV12-5,ASGLSKTGDGELF
TRBV9,ASSSRQGRTNYGYT
TRBV7-7,ASSLGVGDTQY
TRBV2,ASSVKYEQY
TRBV4-1,ASSQPGRFYGYT
TRBV27,ASSLKRRGARFEQY
TRBV7-6,ASSLVEGNNSPLH
TRBV5-1,ASSLAFRGPNEQY
TRBV2,ASSENSGDSNQPQH
TRBV6-1,ASNQGLFNYGYT
TRBV29-1,SVGRDRVNTDTQY
TRBV13,ASSSGGANYNEQF
TRBV5-1,ASSLAGRLDTQY
TRBV5-1,ASSTLGGEGTQY
TRBV21-1,ASSMVRGAPVDYEQY
TRBV29-1,SVEEGGQAAGYT
TRBV11-2,ASSSSDREVYYGYT
TRBV4-1,ASSHRDSDETYTDTQY
TRBV25-1,ASSRGNQPQH
TRBV6-1,ASMDIGRPPYEQY
TRBV6-1,ASSPRRGTEAF
TRBV2,ASSDRTPGAGELF
TRBV18,ASSTESLNNYGYT
TRBV4-2,ASSQDAGQGYQPQH
TRBV11-3,ASSLGTGVGNTEAF